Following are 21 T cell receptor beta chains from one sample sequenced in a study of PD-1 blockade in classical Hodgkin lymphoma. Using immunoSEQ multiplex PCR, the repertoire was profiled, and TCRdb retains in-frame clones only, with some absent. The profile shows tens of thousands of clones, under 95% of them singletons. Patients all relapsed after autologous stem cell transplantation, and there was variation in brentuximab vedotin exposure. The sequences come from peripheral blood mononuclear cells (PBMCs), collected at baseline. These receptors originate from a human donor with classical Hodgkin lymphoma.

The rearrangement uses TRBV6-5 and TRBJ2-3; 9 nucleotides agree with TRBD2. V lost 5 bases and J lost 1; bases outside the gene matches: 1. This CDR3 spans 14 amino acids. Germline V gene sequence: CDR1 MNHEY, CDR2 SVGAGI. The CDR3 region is CASSIAGGTDTQYF. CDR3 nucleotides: TGTGCCAGCAGTATAGCGGGAGGCACAGATACGCAGTATTTT.

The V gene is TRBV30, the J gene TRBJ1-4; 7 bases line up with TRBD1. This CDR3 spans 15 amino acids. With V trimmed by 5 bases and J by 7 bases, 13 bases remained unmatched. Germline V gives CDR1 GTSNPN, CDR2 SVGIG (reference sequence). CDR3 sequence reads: CAWADPGTEGEKLFF. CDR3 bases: TGTGCCTGGGCGGATCCCGGGACAGAGGGTGAAAAACTGTTTTTT.

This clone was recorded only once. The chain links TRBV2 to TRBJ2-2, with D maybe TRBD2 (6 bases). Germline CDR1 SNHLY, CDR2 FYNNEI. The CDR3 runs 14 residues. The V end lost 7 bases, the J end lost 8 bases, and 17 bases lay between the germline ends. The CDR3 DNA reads TGTGCCAGCATGCCGACGGAGGGGCGTGGGGAGCTGTTTTTT. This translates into CASMPTEGRGELFF.

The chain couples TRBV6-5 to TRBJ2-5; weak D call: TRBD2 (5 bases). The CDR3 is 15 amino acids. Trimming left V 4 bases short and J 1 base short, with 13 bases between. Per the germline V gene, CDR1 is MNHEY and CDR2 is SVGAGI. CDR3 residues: CASSSPSRVQETQYF. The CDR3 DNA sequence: TGTGCCAGCAGTTCCCCCTCGCGGGTCCAAGAGACCCAGTACTTC.

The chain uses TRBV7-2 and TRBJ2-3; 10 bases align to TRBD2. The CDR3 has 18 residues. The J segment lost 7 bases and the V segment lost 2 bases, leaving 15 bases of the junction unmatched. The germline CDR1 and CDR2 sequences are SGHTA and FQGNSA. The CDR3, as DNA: TGTGCCAGCAGCTTAAGAGGGCTAGCGGGAGTAGGGACCAATACGCAGTATTTT. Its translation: CASSLRGLAGVGTNTQYF.

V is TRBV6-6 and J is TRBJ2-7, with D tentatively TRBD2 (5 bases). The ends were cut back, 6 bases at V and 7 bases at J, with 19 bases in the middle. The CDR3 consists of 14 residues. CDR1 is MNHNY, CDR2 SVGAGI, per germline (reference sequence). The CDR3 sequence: CASSSGTPLGEQYF. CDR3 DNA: TGTGCCAGCAGCAGCGGAACGCCTCTGGGGGAGCAGTACTTC.

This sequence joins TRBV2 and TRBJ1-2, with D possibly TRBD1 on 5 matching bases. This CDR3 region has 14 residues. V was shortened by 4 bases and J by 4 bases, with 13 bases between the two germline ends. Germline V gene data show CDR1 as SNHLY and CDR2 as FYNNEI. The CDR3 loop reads CASSGDSLGYGYTF. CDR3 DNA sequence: TGTGCCAGCAGTGGGGACTCGCTCGGCTATGGCTACACCTTC.

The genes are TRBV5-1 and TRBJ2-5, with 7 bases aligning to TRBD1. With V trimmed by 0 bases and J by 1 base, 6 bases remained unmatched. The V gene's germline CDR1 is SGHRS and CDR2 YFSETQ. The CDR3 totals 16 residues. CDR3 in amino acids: CASSLAGDRSQETQYF. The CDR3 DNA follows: TGCGCCAGCAGCTTGGCCGGGGACAGATCCCAAGAGACCCAGTACTTC.

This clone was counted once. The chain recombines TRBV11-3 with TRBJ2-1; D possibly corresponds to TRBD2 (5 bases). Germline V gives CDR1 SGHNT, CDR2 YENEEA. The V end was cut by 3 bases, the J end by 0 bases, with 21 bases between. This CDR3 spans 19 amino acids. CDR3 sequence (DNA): TGTGCCAGCAGCTTTACCCGGATTGGGCGGGTCAGCTCCTACAATGAGCAGTTCTTC. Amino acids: CASSFTRIGRVSSYNEQFF.

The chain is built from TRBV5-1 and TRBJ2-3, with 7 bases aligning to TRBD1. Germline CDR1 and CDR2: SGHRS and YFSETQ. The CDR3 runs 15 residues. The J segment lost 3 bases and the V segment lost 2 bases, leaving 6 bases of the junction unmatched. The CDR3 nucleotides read TGCGCCAGCAGCTTACAGACAGGGTCGACAGATACGCAGTATTTT. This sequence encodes CASSLQTGSTDTQYF.

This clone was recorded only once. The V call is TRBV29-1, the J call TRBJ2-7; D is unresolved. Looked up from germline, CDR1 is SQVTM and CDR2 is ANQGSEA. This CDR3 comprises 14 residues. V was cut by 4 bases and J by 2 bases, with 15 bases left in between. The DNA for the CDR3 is TGCAGCGTTGCTACGTGGACGGAAACCTACGAGCAGTACTTC. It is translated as CSVATWTETYEQYF.

This CDR3 is CASSVGSLVDQPQHF. DNA for the CDR3: TGTGCCAGCAGTGTGGGGTCGCTAGTCGATCAGCCCCAGCATTTT. This chain connects TRBV2 to TRBJ1-5; D unresolved. This CDR3 region has 15 residues. Germline CDR1 reads SNHLY; CDR2 reads FYNNEI. V dropped 4 bases and J dropped 5 bases, with 15 bases sitting between them.

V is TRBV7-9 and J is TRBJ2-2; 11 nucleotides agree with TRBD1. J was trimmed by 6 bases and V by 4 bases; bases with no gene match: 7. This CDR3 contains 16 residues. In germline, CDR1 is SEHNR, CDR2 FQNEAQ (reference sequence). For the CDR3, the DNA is TGTGCCAGCAGCTCCGACCAGGACAGGGGGCCCGGGGAGCTGTTTTTT. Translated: CASSSDQDRGPGELFF.

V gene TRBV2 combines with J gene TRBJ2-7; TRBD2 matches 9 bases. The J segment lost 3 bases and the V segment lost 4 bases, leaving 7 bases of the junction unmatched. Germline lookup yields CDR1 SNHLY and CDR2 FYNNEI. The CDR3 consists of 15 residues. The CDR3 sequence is CASSAVAGADYEQYF. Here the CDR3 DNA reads TGTGCCAGCAGTGCCGTAGCGGGAGCAGACTACGAGCAGTACTTC.

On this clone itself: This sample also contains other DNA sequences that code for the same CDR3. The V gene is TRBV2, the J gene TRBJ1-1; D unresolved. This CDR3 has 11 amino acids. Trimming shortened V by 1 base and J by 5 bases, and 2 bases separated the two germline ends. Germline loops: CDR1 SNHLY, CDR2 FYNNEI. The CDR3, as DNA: TGTGCCAGCAGTGAAGGTACTGAAGCTTTCTTT. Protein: CASSEGTEAFF.

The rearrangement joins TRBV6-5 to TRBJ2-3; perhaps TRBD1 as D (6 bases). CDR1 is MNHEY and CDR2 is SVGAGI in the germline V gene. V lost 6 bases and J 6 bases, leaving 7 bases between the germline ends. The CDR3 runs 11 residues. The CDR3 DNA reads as TGTGCCAGCAGCCAGGGGGATACGCAGTATTTT. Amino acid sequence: CASSQGDTQYF.

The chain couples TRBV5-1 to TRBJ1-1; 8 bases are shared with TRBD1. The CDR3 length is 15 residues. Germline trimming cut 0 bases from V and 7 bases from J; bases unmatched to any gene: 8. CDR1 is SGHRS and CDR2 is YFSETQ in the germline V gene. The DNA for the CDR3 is TGCGCCAGCAGCTTGGGGGACAGGTGGGTGGGTGAAGCTTTCTTT. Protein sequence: CASSLGDRWVGEAFF.

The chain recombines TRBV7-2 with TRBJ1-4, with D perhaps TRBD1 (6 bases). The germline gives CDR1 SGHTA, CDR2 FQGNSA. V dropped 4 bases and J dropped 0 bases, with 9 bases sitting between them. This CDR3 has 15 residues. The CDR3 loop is CASSSGTSTNEKLFF. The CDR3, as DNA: TGTGCCAGCAGCTCCGGGACATCAACTAATGAAAAACTGTTTTTT. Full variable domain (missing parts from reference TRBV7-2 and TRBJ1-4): GAGVSQSPSNKVTEKGKDVELRCDPISGHTALYWYRQSLGQGLEFLIYFQGNSAPDKSGLPSDRFSAERTGGSVSTLTIQRTQQEDSAVYLCASSSGTSTNEKLFFGSGTQLSVL.

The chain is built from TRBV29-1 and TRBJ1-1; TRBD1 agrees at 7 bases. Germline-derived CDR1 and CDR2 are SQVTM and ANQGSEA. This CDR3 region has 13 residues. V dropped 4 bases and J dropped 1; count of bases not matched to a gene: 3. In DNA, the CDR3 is TGCAGCGTTGTAGACAGGGCGAACACTGAAGCTTTCTTT. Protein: CSVVDRANTEAFF.

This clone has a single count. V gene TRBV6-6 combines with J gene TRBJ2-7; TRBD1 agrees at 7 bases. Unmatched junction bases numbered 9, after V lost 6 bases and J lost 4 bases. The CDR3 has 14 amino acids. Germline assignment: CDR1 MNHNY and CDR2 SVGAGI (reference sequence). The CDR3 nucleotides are TGTGCCAGCAGCCCACCGGGACAGCTATACGAGCAGTACTTC. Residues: CASSPPGQLYEQYF.

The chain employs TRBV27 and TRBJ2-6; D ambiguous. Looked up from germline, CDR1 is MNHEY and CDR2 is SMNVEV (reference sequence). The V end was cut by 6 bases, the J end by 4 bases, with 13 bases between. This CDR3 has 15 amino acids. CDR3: CASSSPSGGANVLTF. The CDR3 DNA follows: TGTGCCAGCAGCTCGCCTTCCGGGGGGGCCAACGTCCTGACTTTC.